The 20 T cell receptor beta chains in this list originate from one sample, sequenced in a study of T cell changes during pregnancy in multiple sclerosis. TCRdb's copy holds only in-frame clones and misses some; the assay was immunoSEQ multiplex PCR. The sample lists just under 65,000 clones, 90% to 95% seen once, with 3.2% in the top ten. The sample was CD8+ T cells from peripheral blood mononuclear cells, taken in the second trimester of pregnancy. The receptors stem from a female donor with multiple sclerosis, enrolled in a pregnancy study.

There are a few counts of this clone. The V and J genes are TRBV18 and TRBJ1-1; 8 nucleotides match TRBD1. Germline V gene data show CDR1 as KGHSH and CDR2 as LQKENI. This CDR3 is 16 amino acids long. Trimming at V came to 3 bases and at J to 1 base, leaving 7 bases not matched to a gene. The DNA for the CDR3 is TGTGCCAGCTCACCGCCGGGACAGGAGGCGAACACTGAAGCTTTCTTT. It is translated as CASSPPGQEANTEAFF.

The table lists this clone with a count of one. The CDR3 DNA sequence: TGTGCCAGCAGCTCACCGGACAGTCCCCATCGTGGCTACACCTTC. As protein: CASSSPDSPHRGYTF. The chain has TRBV6-5 and TRBJ1-2, with D possibly matching TRBD1 (6 bases). The CDR3 length is 15 residues. V gave up 6 bases and J gave up 7 bases, with 21 bases separating them. Germline V gene sequence: CDR1 MNHEY, CDR2 SVGAGI.

This chain links TRBV9 with TRBJ2-1; 10 bases fit TRBD2. Germline loops: CDR1 SGDLS, CDR2 YYNGEE. This CDR3 region has 16 residues. J gave up 3 bases and V 0 bases, and 3 bases lay outside the gene matches. CDR3 region: CASSVGLAGDYNEQFF. CDR3 DNA sequence: TGTGCCAGCAGCGTAGGGCTAGCGGGGGACTACAATGAGCAGTTCTTC.

The chain couples TRBV21-1 to TRBJ1-1; the table's D call, TRBD1, has no DNA check behind it. TRBV21-1 is annotated as a pseudogene. CDR3 size: 15 residues. The DNA for the CDR3 is TGTGCCAGCAGCAAAGTGTACAGTATGAACACTGAAGCTTTCTTT. Translation: CASSKVYSMNTEAFF.

The J gene is TRBJ1-1, the V gene TRBV5-6; TRBD1 agrees at 8 bases. In germline, CDR1 is SGHDT, CDR2 YYEEEE. V trimming: 2 bases; J trimming: 11 bases; junction bases outside the gene matches: 5. The CDR3 sequence is 12 residues long. The CDR3 nucleotides are TGTGCCAGCAGCTTTCAGGACAGGGTGGCTTTCTTT. It encodes CASSFQDRVAFF.

This rearrangement joins TRBV6-1 to TRBJ1-5; 9 bases map to TRBD1. After removal of 0 bases from V and 7 bases from J, the junction contained 4 bases not matched to a gene. The germline V gene has CDR1 MNHNS and CDR2 SASEGT. This CDR3 has 15 residues. In DNA form, the CDR3 reads TGTGCCAGCAGTGAAGCGGGGGACAGGGTCCAGCCCCAGCATTTT. Translating gives CASSEAGDRVQPQHF.

Here the CDR3 DNA reads TGTGCCAGCAGAGATTCTTCAGGCTATGGCACTGAAGCTTTCTTT. Translating it yields CASRDSSGYGTEAFF. The chain uses TRBV7-9 and TRBJ1-1, with D unclear. Germline loops: CDR1 SEHNR, CDR2 FQNEAQ (reference sequence). Trimming left V 6 bases short and J 4 bases short, with 18 bases between. The CDR3 extends over 15 amino acids.

The gene calls are TRBV5-6 and TRBJ2-2, with D possibly being TRBD2 (6 bases). Germline CDR1 is SGHDT and CDR2 is YYEEEE. This CDR3 has 16 amino acids. Trimming removed 0 bases from V and 6 bases from J, with 15 bases in between. The CDR3 is CASSLASTRFAGELFF. DNA for the CDR3: TGTGCCAGCAGCTTGGCCTCGACTAGGTTCGCCGGGGAGCTGTTTTTT.

CDR3 DNA: TGTGCCAGCAGCGTAGGACAGGGTGGAACTGAAGCTTTCTTT. Residues: CASSVGQGGTEAFF. This chain connects TRBV9 to TRBJ1-1; 7 nucleotides line up with TRBD1. Germline V gene data show CDR1 as SGDLS and CDR2 as YYNGEE. This CDR3 spans 14 amino acids. The junction had 4 bases not matched to a gene; V was cut back by 0 bases and J by 5 bases.

The chain carries TRBV28 and TRBJ2-1, with TRBD1 identical over 10 bases. The CDR3 contains 16 residues. From germline, CDR1 is MDHEN and CDR2 SYDVKM. After removal of 5 bases from V and 3 bases from J, the junction contained 7 bases not matched to a gene. CDR3 nucleotide sequence: TGTGCCAGCAGTCGGGGGACAGGGGTAAACTACAATGAGCAGTTCTTC. It is translated as CASSRGTGVNYNEQFF.

This clone was observed a handful of times. This chain joins TRBV7-7 and TRBJ1-1; D ambiguous. This CDR3 spans 13 amino acids. Deletions cut 3 bases from V and 2 bases from J, with 7 bases between. From germline, CDR1 is SSHAT and CDR2 FNYEAQ (reference sequence). DNA of the CDR3: TGTGCCAGCAGCTTCACAAGTAACACTGAAGCTTTCTTT. Translating it yields CASSFTSNTEAFF.

The chain combines TRBV21-1 with TRBJ1-5; no check of the table's D call, TRBD1, against the DNA was made. TRBV21-1 is given as a pseudogene. The CDR3 has 16 residues. The CDR3 DNA follows: TGTGCCAGCAACCTCACGGGACAGGTGATTGATCAGCCCCAGCATTTT. Protein: CASNLTGQVIDQPQHF.

This clone occurred once. V usage is TRBV7-9 and J usage is TRBJ1-1; D remains ambiguous. The CDR3 consists of 13 residues. Germline lookup yields CDR1 SEHNR and CDR2 FQNEAQ (reference sequence). Deletions cut 8 bases from V and 3 bases from J, with 13 bases between. The DNA for the CDR3 is TGTGCCAGCCCCGGGGTGGCTGACACTGAAGCTTTCTTT. Protein product: CASPGVADTEAFF.

J is TRBJ2-1 and V is TRBV27, with D possibly being TRBD2 (5 bases). Trimming left V 2 bases short and J 7 bases short, with 9 bases between. Germline V gene lookup returns CDR1 MNHEY and CDR2 SMNVEV (reference sequence). The length of the CDR3 is 13 residues. CDR3 coding DNA: TGTGCCAGCAGTTTAGCGGGTGGGAATGAGCAGTTCTTC. This sequence encodes CASSLAGGNEQFF.

CDR3 sequence reads: CASGLVQAGQAKNIQYF. The CDR3 DNA reads as TGTGCTAGTGGTTTGGTACAAGCGGGACAAGCCAAAAACATTCAGTACTTC. The chain uses TRBV12-5 and TRBJ2-4; maybe TRBD2 (7 bases). CDR1 is LGHNT, CDR2 FRNRAP, per germline. The CDR3 is made up of 17 amino acids. Trimming took off 0 bases at V and 0 bases at J, with 12 bases between the two ends.

The CDR3 region has the DNA TGTGCCAGCAGCCCCCTAGTAAGGGACAGGGTTGACACCTATGGCTACACCTTC. Amino acids: CASSPLVRDRVDTYGYTF. The chain is built from TRBV27 and TRBJ1-2; TRBD1 aligns across 9 bases. The V gene's germline CDR1 is MNHEY and CDR2 SMNVEV (reference sequence). The V segment lost 6 bases and the J segment 4 bases; nucleotides outside the gene matches: 18. The CDR3 consists of 18 residues.

The count of this clone is one. This chain links TRBV15 with TRBJ2-1; tentatively, D is TRBD1 (5 bases). Germline CDR1 reads LNHNV; CDR2 reads YYDKDF (reference sequence). The CDR3 is made up of 15 amino acids. V dropped 5 bases and J dropped 0 bases, with 11 bases sitting between them. CDR3 residues: CATSRDRSSYNEQFF. The DNA of the CDR3 is TGTGCCACCAGCCGCGACAGAAGCTCCTACAATGAGCAGTTCTTC.

The rearrangement uses TRBV28 and TRBJ1-1, with 11 bases aligning to TRBD1. The CDR3 has 16 residues. In germline, CDR1 is MDHEN, CDR2 SYDVKM. V gave up 6 bases and J gave up 2 bases; unmatched junction bases: 8. CDR3 DNA: TGTGCCAGCAGAACCGGGACAGGGGGGTTTAACACTGAAGCTTTCTTT. Translated: CASRTGTGGFNTEAFF. Supplemented by reference TRBV28 and TRBJ1-1, the full variable domain reads DVKVTQSSRYLVKRTGEKVFLECVQDMDHENMFWYRQDPGLGLRLIYFSYDVKMKEKGDIPEGYSVSREKKERFSLILESASTNQTSMYLCASRTGTGGFNTEAFFGQGTRLTVV.

The genes are TRBV29-1 and TRBJ2-1; 13 bases fit TRBD2. CDR1 and CDR2 from the germline V gene are SQVTM and ANQGSEA. Unmatched junction bases numbered 13, after V lost 2 bases and J lost 9 bases. This CDR3 is 17 amino acids long. This CDR3 reads CSVEMTTSGRLGAEQFF. CDR3 bases: TGCAGCGTTGAAATGACGACTAGCGGGAGGTTAGGGGCTGAGCAGTTCTTC.

This chain uses TRBV29-1 with TRBJ1-5; no clear D gene. The CDR3 is 12 residues long. Germline loops: CDR1 SQVTM, CDR2 ANQGSEA. Trimming removed 5 bases at V and 5 bases at J, with 10 bases between. This chain's CDR3 is CSVRTGDQPQHF. As DNA, the CDR3 is TGCAGCGTTCGGACCGGGGATCAGCCCCAGCATTTT.